This entry is about one TCR beta chain. The CDR3 sequence is 16 residues long. V lost 5 bases and J lost 5; bases outside the gene matches: 10. The germline CDR1 and CDR2 sequences are SEHNR and FQNEAQ (reference sequence). This record comes from a study of blood T cell repertoires in COVID-19. The wider study: There were acute and convalescent COVID-19 samples, and they came from the United States, Italy and Spain. T cells, B-cell-depleted T cells, or PBMCs provided the cDNA or gDNA that served as material.

Methods used by the authors: Cell counts per sample came from amplifying reference gene primers. Produced via immunoSEQ multiplex PCR; TCRdb's table is partial and in-frame only. The DNA gave D and trimming, while V, J and clone size come from that table. The repertoire holds 30,000 to 50,000 clones, approximately 88% seen once, with more than 14% in the top ten. Sequenced: peripheral blood. This sequence originates from a man aged 45 to 65 with active or convalescent COVID-19. This rearrangement joins TRBV7-9 to TRBJ2-1, with 9 positions matching TRBD2. CDR3 amino acids: CASSPRWAGGNNEQFF. DNA of the CDR3: TGTGCCAGCAGCCCCCGTTGGGCGGGGGGGAACAATGAGCAGTTCTTC.